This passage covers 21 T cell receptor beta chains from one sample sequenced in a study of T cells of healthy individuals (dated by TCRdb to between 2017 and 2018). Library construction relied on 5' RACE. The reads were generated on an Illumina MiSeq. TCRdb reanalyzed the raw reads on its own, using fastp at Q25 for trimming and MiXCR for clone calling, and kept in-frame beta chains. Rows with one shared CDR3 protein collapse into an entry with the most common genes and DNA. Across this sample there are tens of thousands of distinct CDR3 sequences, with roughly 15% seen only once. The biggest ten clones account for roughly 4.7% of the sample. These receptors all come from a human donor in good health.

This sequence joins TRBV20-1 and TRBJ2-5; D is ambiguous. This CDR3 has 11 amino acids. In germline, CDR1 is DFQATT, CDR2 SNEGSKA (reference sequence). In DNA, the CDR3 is TGCAGCCAAGCTAGGCTAGAGACCCAGTACTTC. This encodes CSQARLETQYF.

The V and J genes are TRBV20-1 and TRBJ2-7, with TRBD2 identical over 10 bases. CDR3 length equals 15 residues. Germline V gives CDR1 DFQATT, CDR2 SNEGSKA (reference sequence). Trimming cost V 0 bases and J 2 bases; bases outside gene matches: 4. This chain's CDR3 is CSAREPAGGTYEQYF. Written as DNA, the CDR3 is TGCAGTGCTAGAGAGCCAGCGGGAGGGACCTACGAGCAGTACTTC.

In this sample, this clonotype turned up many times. The CDR3 region is CASSPRGLSGNTIYF. The CDR3 nucleotides are TGTGCCAGCAGTCCAAGGGGCCTCTCTGGAAACACCATATATTTT. The chain recombines TRBV27 with TRBJ1-3; weak D call: TRBD1 (5 bases). This CDR3 region has 15 residues. V lost 5 bases, J lost 0 bases, and 11 bases lay in between. Germline CDR1 and CDR2: MNHEY and SMNVEV (reference sequence).

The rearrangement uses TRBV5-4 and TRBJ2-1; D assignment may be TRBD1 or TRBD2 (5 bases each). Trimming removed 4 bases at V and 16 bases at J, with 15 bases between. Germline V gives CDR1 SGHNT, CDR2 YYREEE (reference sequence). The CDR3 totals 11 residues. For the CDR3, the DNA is TGTGCCAGCAGCCACGGGGCGGGCAGCTTCTTC. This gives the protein CASSHGAGSFF. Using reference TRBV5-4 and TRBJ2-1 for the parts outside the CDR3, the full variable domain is ETGVTQSPTHLIKTRGQQVTLRCSSQSGHNTVSWYQQALGQGPQFIFQYYREEENGRGNFPPRFSGLQFPNYSSELNVNALELDDSALYLCASSHGAGSFFGPGTRLTVL.

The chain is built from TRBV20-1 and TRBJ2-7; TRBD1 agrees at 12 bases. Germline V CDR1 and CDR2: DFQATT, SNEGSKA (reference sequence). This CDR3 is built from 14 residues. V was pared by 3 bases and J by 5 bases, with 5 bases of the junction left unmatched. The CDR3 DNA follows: TGCAGTGCTAGTCCCGGGACAGGGGGCAACGAGCAGTACTTC. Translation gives CSASPGTGGNEQYF.

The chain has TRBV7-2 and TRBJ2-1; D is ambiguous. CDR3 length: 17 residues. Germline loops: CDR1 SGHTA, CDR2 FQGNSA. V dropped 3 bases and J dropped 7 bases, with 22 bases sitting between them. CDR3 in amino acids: CASSFVPRAVFKNEQFF. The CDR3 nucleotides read TGTGCCAGCAGCTTCGTCCCTAGGGCTGTGTTTAAGAATGAGCAGTTCTTC.

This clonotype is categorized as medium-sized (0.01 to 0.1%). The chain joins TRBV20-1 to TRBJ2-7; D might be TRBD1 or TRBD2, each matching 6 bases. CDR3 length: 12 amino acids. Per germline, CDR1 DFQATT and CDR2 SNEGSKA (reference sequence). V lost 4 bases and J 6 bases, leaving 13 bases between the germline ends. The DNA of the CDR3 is TGCAGTGCTACGGAATCGGGGGCCGAGCAGTACTTC. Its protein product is CSATESGAEQYF.

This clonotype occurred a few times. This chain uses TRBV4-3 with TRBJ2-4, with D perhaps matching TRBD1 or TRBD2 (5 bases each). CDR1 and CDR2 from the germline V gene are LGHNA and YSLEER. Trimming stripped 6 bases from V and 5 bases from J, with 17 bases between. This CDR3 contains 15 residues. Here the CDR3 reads CASSPGQTTQNIQYF. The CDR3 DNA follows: TGCGCCAGCAGTCCAGGGCAGACTACCCAAAACATTCAGTACTTC.

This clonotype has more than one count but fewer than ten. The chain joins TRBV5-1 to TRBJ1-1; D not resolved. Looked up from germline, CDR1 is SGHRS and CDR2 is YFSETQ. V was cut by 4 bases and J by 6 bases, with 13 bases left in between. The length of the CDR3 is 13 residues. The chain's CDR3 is CASSRGEFPEAFF. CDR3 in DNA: TGCGCCAGCAGCCGCGGGGAATTCCCTGAAGCTTTCTTT.

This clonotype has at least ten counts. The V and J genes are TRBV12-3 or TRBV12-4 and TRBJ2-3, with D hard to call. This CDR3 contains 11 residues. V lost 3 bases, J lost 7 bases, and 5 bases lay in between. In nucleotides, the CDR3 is TGTGCCAGCAGTTTGGGGAATACGCAGTATTTT. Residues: CASSLGNTQYF.

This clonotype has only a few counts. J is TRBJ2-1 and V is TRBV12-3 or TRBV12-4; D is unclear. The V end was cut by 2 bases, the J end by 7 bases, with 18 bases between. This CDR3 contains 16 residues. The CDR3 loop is CASSLRSPLLGNEQFF. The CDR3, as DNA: TGTGCCAGCAGTTTAAGGTCCCCCCTATTAGGTAATGAGCAGTTCTTC.

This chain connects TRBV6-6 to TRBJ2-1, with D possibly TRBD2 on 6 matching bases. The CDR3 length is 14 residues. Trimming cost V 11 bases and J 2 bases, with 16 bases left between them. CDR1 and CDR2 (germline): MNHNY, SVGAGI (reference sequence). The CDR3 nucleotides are TGTGCCTCACGACGTCGGGAGACCTACAATGAGCAGTTCTTC. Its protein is CASRRRETYNEQFF.

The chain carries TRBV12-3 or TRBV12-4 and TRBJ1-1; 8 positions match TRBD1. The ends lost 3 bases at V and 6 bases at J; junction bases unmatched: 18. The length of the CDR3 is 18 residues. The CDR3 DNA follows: TGTGCCAGCAGTTTCCTCTTCACCCTTCAGGGGGCGGAAGCTGAAGCTTTCTTT. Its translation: CASSFLFTLQGAEAEAFF.

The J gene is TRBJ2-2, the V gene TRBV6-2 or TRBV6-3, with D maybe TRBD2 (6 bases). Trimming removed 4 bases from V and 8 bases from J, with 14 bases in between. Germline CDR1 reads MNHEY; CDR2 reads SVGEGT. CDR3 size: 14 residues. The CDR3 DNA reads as TGTGCCAGCAGTTCAACGGGGGAGGCGGGGGAGCTGTTTTTT. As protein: CASSSTGEAGELFF.

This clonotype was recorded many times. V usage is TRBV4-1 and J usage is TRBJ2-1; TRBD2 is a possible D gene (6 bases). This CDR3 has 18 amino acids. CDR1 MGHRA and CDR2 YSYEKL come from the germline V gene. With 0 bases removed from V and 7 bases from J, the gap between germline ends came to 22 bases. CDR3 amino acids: CASSQERRLALTLNEQFF. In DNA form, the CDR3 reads TGCGCCAGCAGCCAAGAGCGCCGGCTAGCGTTAACCCTTAATGAGCAGTTCTTC.

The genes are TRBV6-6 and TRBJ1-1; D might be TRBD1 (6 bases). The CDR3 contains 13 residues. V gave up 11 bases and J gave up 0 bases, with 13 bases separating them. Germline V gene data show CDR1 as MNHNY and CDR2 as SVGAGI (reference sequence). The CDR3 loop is CAGKGDMNTEAFF. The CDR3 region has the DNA TGTGCCGGCAAGGGGGACATGAACACTGAAGCTTTCTTT.

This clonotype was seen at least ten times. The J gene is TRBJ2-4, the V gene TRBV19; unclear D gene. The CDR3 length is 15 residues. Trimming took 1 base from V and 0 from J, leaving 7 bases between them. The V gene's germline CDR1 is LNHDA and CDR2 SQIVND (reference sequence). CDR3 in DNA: TGTGCCAGTAGTATAGGGCAGATAGCCAAAAACATTCAGTACTTC. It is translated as CASSIGQIAKNIQYF.

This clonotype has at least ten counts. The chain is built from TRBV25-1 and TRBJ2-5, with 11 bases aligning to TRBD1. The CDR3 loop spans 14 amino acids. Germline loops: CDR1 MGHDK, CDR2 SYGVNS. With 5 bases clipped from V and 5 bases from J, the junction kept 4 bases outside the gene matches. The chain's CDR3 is CASSRDRGSETQYF. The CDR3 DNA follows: TGTGCCAGCAGTCGGGACAGGGGGTCGGAGACCCAGTACTTC.

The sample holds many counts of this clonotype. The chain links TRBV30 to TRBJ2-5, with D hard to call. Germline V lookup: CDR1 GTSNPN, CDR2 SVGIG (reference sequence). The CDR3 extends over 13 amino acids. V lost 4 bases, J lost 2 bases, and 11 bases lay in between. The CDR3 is CAWKLSFQETQYF. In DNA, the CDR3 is TGTGCCTGGAAATTATCGTTTCAAGAGACCCAGTACTTC.

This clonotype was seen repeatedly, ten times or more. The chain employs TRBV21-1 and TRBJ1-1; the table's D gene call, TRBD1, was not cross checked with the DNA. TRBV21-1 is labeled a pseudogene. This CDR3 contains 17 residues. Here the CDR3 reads CASSNTGTLAEFREAFF. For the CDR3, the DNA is TGTGCCAGCAGCAATACCGGGACCCTGGCGGAGTTCAGGGAAGCTTTCTTT.

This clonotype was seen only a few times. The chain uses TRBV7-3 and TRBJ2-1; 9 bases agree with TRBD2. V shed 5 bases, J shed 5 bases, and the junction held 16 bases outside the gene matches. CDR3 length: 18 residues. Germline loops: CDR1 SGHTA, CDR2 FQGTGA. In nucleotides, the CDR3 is TGTGCCAGCAGCGCCCACCCTAGCGGGATCAGGGGCCACAATGAGCAGTTCTTC. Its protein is CASSAHPSGIRGHNEQFF.